These 26 T cell receptor beta chains share one sample of origin, sequenced in a study of T cell responses to AZD1222 COVID-19 vaccine. Libraries were prepared by immunoSEQ multiplex PCR; TCRdb keeps only in-frame clonotypes and omits some of them. This sample's table reports about 140,000 clones. The sequencing sample was made of peripheral blood. The receptors shown here come from an adult in good health.

The chain couples TRBV6-5 to TRBJ1-1; D unclear. The CDR3 sequence is 15 residues long. Trimming cost V 0 bases and J 6 bases, with 14 bases left between them. Germline CDR1 MNHEY, CDR2 SVGAGI. This chain's CDR3 is CASSYSQETRSEAFF. CDR3 nucleotides: TGTGCCAGCAGTTACTCTCAGGAGACCCGTTCTGAAGCTTTCTTT.

The chain combines TRBV6-5 with TRBJ1-3; tentative D call: TRBD1 (5 bases). Germline lookup yields CDR1 MNHEY and CDR2 SVGAGI. The V end was cut by 8 bases, the J end by 3 bases, with 8 bases between. This CDR3 contains 12 residues. CDR3 DNA sequence: TGTGCCAGCGGGACTTTTGGAAACACCATATATTTT. Amino acid sequence: CASGTFGNTIYF.

The CDR3: CASSQGFHQPQHF. The CDR3 bases are TGTGCCAGCAGCCAGGGATTTCATCAGCCCCAGCATTTT. The gene calls are TRBV5-8 and TRBJ1-5, with D possibly being TRBD1 (5 bases). There are 13 residues in the CDR3. Per the germline V gene, CDR1 is SGHTS and CDR2 is YDEGEE. Trimming took off 4 bases at V and 5 bases at J, with 10 bases between the two ends.

The chain combines TRBV6-5 with TRBJ1-2, with D perhaps TRBD1 (6 bases). V dropped 6 bases and J dropped 8 bases, with 16 bases sitting between them. The germline V gene encodes CDR1 MNHEY and CDR2 SVGAGI. The CDR3 has 13 residues. The CDR3 protein is CASRSQGLRGYTF. CDR3 DNA: TGTGCCAGCAGGTCACAGGGTTTACGGGGCTACACCTTC.

The chain uses TRBV5-1 and TRBJ1-6; D perhaps matches TRBD1 (6 bases). V was pared by 0 bases and J by 7 bases, with 11 bases between. The CDR3 has 15 residues. Germline loops: CDR1 SGHRS, CDR2 YFSETQ. CDR3 sequence (DNA): TGCGCCAGCAGCTTGGAGGGGGGCGGGAATTCACCCCTCCACTTT. This encodes CASSLEGGGNSPLHF.

The V and J genes are TRBV24-1 and TRBJ1-2, with D possibly TRBD1 on 5 matching bases. Germline CDR1 KGHDR, CDR2 SFDVKD. V was shortened by 5 bases and J by 2 bases, with 11 bases between the two germline ends. The CDR3 totals 14 residues. The CDR3 loop reads CATSGRALNYGYTF. CDR3 in DNA: TGTGCCACCAGTGGCAGGGCCTTAAACTATGGCTACACCTTC.

The chain carries TRBV11-3 and TRBJ1-2; 7 bases map to TRBD1. The germline gives CDR1 SGHNT, CDR2 YENEEA. Trimming at V came to 4 bases and at J to 3 bases, leaving 8 bases not matched to a gene. CDR3 length: 15 amino acids. Written as DNA, the CDR3 is TGTGCCAGCAGCTATGGTCTGGGACAGTACTATGGCTACACCTTC. This codes for CASSYGLGQYYGYTF.

The J gene is TRBJ1-6, the V gene TRBV18; weak D call: TRBD1 (6 bases). Trimming took off 2 bases at V and 9 bases at J, with 11 bases between the two ends. Germline loops: CDR1 KGHSH, CDR2 LQKENI. The CDR3 is 14 amino acids. The CDR3 nucleotides read TGTGCCAGCTCACCATGGACAGACCCTTCACCCCTCCACTTT. Its protein is CASSPWTDPSPLHF. Drawing the rest from reference TRBV18 and TRBJ1-6, the complete variable domain is NAGVMQNPRHLVRRRGQEARLRCSPMKGHSHVYWYRQLPEEGLKFMVYLQKENIIDESGMPKERFSAEFPKEGPSILRIQQVVRGDSAAYFCASSPWTDPSPLHFGNGTRLTVT.

This CDR3 is CASKNTGELFF. The CDR3 nucleotides read TGTGCCAGCAAGAACACCGGGGAGCTGTTTTTT. The J gene is TRBJ2-2, the V gene TRBV2; D call uncertain. Deletions cut 7 bases from V and 1 base from J, with 1 base between. Germline loops: CDR1 SNHLY, CDR2 FYNNEI. There are 11 residues in the CDR3.

The rearrangement uses TRBV3-1 (or the pseudogene TRBV3-2) and TRBJ2-7, with D unclear. Germline V gives CDR1 LGHDT, CDR2 YNNKEL (reference sequence). This CDR3 spans 14 amino acids. Between the trimmed V and J ends, which lost 0 bases and 6 bases, there was a span of 12 bases. The CDR3 here is CASSQDLAPAEQYF. CDR3 sequence (DNA): TGTGCCAGCAGCCAAGATCTGGCCCCTGCCGAGCAGTACTTC.

The chain carries TRBV18 and TRBJ2-5, with TRBD2 matching over 7 bases. From germline, CDR1 is KGHSH and CDR2 LQKENI. V shed 2 bases and J 5 bases; nucleotides not matched to a gene: 11. The CDR3 contains 16 residues. The chain's CDR3 is CASSPGTTVSRETQYF. The CDR3 DNA follows: TGTGCCAGCTCACCAGGGACTACCGTCTCGAGGGAGACCCAGTACTTC.

This chain uses TRBV5-1 with TRBJ2-2; D unresolved. The CDR3 has 13 residues. Germline assignment: CDR1 SGHRS and CDR2 YFSETQ. Between the trimmed V and J ends, which lost 0 bases and 6 bases, there was a span of 6 bases. The CDR3 is CASSLDSPGELFF. The CDR3 DNA sequence: TGCGCCAGCAGCTTGGACAGTCCCGGGGAGCTGTTTTTT.

CDR3 DNA: TGTGCCAGCAGCCAAGGCGGGGGGGAAGAGACCCAGTACTTC. Translated, it gives CASSQGGGEETQYF. This chain joins TRBV3-1 (or the pseudogene TRBV3-2) and TRBJ2-5, with 9 bases that match TRBD2. V lost 1 base, J lost 3 bases, and 0 bases stayed unmatched. The CDR3 is 14 amino acids. Germline V lookup: CDR1 LGHDT, CDR2 YNNKEL (reference sequence).

The J gene is TRBJ2-6, the V gene TRBV27; TRBD2 agrees at 9 bases. Trimming cost V 6 bases and J 2 bases; bases outside gene matches: 5. This CDR3 spans 16 amino acids. CDR1 is MNHEY, CDR2 SMNVEV, per germline (reference sequence). In DNA form, the CDR3 reads TGTGCCAGCAGACCGGGACTAGCTACTGGGGCCAACGTCCTGACTTTC. Translation: CASRPGLATGANVLTF.

The V gene is TRBV10-3, the J gene TRBJ1-1; D not resolved. CDR3 length equals 13 residues. Trimming removed 6 bases from V and 4 bases from J, with 12 bases in between. Germline assignment: CDR1 ENHRY and CDR2 SYGVKD. CDR3 DNA: TGTGCCATCAGCTACCAACGTAGCACTGAAGCTTTCTTT. Its protein product is CAISYQRSTEAFF.

J is TRBJ2-5 and V is TRBV7-6; 7 nucleotides agree with TRBD1. The germline CDR1 and CDR2 sequences are SGHVS and FNYEAQ. V gave up 1 base and J gave up 5 bases; unmatched junction bases: 4. The CDR3 is 14 residues long. CDR3 loop: CASSLGGRGETQYF. Written as DNA, the CDR3 is TGTGCCAGCAGCTTAGGGGGCAGGGGGGAGACCCAGTACTTC.

The chain carries TRBV7-2 and TRBJ1-1, with TRBD1 identical over 9 bases. This CDR3 has 16 residues. The trim removed 5 bases at V and 5 bases at J, leaving 12 bases unmatched. The germline CDR1 and CDR2 sequences are SGHTA and FQGNSA. This chain's CDR3 is CASSPKQGAIGTEAFF. The CDR3 coding sequence is TGTGCCAGCAGCCCGAAACAGGGGGCAATAGGAACTGAAGCTTTCTTT.

This chain joins TRBV7-6 and TRBJ2-2, with TRBD2 identical over 8 bases. The junction had 16 bases not matched to a gene; V was cut back by 5 bases and J by 8 bases. The CDR3 loop spans 17 amino acids. The germline gives CDR1 SGHVS, CDR2 FNYEAQ. For the CDR3, the DNA is TGTGCCAGCAGCCCGCTGGGGCGGGGGGCCCTCAGGGGGGAGCTGTTTTTT. This encodes CASSPLGRGALRGELFF.

The rearrangement uses TRBV3-1 (or the pseudogene TRBV3-2) and TRBJ1-3; the D gene is possibly TRBD1 (5 bases). Trimming took off 6 bases at V and 0 bases at J, with 12 bases between the two ends. CDR1 is LGHDT and CDR2 is YNNKEL in the germline V gene (reference sequence). The CDR3 covers 15 residues. Here the CDR3 DNA reads TGTGCCAGCAGAGGGACGGAGAGCTCTGGAAACACCATATATTTT. Amino acid sequence: CASRGTESSGNTIYF.

J is TRBJ2-1 and V is TRBV15, with TRBD2 identical over 9 bases. V was clipped by 2 bases and J by 2 bases; unmatched bases: 4. Germline values: CDR1 LNHNV, CDR2 YYDKDF (reference sequence). The CDR3 contains 16 residues. The chain's CDR3 is CATSRRGLATYNEQFF. The CDR3 DNA follows: TGTGCCACCAGCAGAAGAGGACTAGCGACCTACAATGAGCAGTTCTTC. Filled out from reference TRBV15 and TRBJ2-1, the complete variable domain reads DAMVIQNPRYQVTQFGKPVTLSCSQTLNHNVMYWYQQKSSQAPKLLFHYYDKDFNNEADTPDNFQSRRPNTSFCFLDIRSPGLGDTAMYLCATSRRGLATYNEQFFGPGTRLTVL.

The rearrangement uses TRBV5-6 and TRBJ1-1, with no clear D. V shed 5 bases and J shed 3 bases, with 11 bases lying between them. Germline V gene lookup returns CDR1 SGHDT and CDR2 YYEEEE. The CDR3 has 13 amino acids. CDR3 protein: CASSPTWDTEAFF. Written as DNA, the CDR3 is TGTGCCAGCAGTCCAACATGGGACACTGAAGCTTTCTTT. The entire variable domain, with the rest obtained from reference TRBV5-6 and TRBJ1-1, is as follows: DAGVTQSPTHLIKTRGQQVTLRCSPKSGHDTVSWYQQALGQGPQFIFQYYEEEERQRGNFPDRFSGHQFPNYSSELNVNALLLGDSALYLCASSPTWDTEAFFGQGTRLTVV.

The V and J genes are TRBV6-6 and TRBJ1-1; D not resolved. The germline V gene has CDR1 MNHNY and CDR2 SVGAGI (reference sequence). Trimming took 6 bases from V and 2 from J, leaving 7 bases between them. There are 12 residues in the CDR3. This CDR3 reads CASSGANTEAFF. CDR3 sequence (DNA): TGTGCCAGCAGCGGTGCCAACACTGAAGCTTTCTTT.

V and J are TRBV9 and TRBJ1-1; TRBD1 matches 8 bases. The V gene end was trimmed by 0 bases and the J gene end by 3 bases; junction bases not matched to a gene: 7. This CDR3 is 16 amino acids long. Germline CDR1 SGDLS, CDR2 YYNGEE. CDR3 loop: CASSVALDRADTEAFF. CDR3 sequence (DNA): TGTGCCAGCAGCGTAGCCCTGGACAGGGCGGACACTGAAGCTTTCTTT.

This chain joins TRBV6-5 and TRBJ1-2; D unclear. Trimming cost V 6 bases and J 4 bases, with 18 bases left between them. CDR1 MNHEY and CDR2 SVGAGI come from the germline V gene. The CDR3 spans 15 residues. This chain's CDR3 is CASSPYKSEGYGYTF. The CDR3, as DNA: TGTGCCAGCAGCCCGTACAAGTCAGAGGGCTATGGCTACACCTTC.

The chain has TRBV5-1 and TRBJ2-6; D call uncertain. V lost 0 bases to trimming and J lost 4 bases, with 17 bases between them. This CDR3 has 18 residues. Germline loops: CDR1 SGHRS, CDR2 YFSETQ. CDR3 sequence reads: CASSLGGPSPPGANVLTF. The CDR3 nucleotides read TGCGCCAGCAGCTTGGGAGGACCGTCGCCCCCCGGGGCCAACGTCCTGACTTTC. Drawing the rest from reference TRBV5-1 and TRBJ2-6, the complete variable domain is KAGVTQTPRYLIKTRGQQVTLSCSPISGHRSVSWYQQTPGQGLQFLFEYFSETQRNKGNFPGRFSGRQFSNSRSEMNVSTLELGDSALYLCASSLGGPSPPGANVLTFGAGSRLTVL.

The rearrangement joins TRBV5-1 to TRBJ2-1; D may match TRBD1 or TRBD2 (5 bases each). Germline CDR1 is SGHRS and CDR2 is YFSETQ. There are 13 residues in the CDR3. V lost 0 bases and J 6 bases, leaving 7 bases between the germline ends. The CDR3 loop is CASSLGGVNEQFF. CDR3 nucleotide sequence: TGCGCCAGCAGCTTGGGAGGGGTCAATGAGCAGTTCTTC.